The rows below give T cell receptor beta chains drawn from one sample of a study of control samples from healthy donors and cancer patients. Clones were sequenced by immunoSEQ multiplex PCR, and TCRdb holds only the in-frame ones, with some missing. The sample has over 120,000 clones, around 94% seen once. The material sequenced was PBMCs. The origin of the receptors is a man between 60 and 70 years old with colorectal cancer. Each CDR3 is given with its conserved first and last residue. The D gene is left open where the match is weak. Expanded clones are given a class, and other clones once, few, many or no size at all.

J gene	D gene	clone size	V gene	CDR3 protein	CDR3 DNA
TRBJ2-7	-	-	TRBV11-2	CASSLKTGTPYEQYF	TGTGCCAGCAGCTTAAAAACAGGGACACCCTACGAGCAGTACTTC
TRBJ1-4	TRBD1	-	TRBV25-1	CASSESLTGREKLFF	TGTGCCAGCAGTGAATCTTTGACAGGGCGGGAAAAACTGTTTTTT
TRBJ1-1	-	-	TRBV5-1	CASSLGLGSPTEAFF	TGCGCCAGCAGCTTGGGATTAGGGTCGCCGACTGAAGCTTTCTTT
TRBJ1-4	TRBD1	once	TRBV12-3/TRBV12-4	CASSLTGEKLFF	TGTGCCAGCAGTTTGACAGGGGAAAAACTGTTTTTT
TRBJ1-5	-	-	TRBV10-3	CAISESLNQPQHF	TGTGCCATCAGTGAATCTCTAAATCAGCCCCAGCATTTT
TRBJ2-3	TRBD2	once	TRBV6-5	CASSSNWGGSTDTQYF	TGTGCCAGCAGTTCCAACTGGGGGGGTAGCACAGATACGCAGTATTTT
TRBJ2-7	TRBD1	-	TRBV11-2	CASSPRTGRTSYEQYF	TGTGCCAGCAGCCCGAGGACAGGGAGGACCTCCTACGAGCAGTACTTC
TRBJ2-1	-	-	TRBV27	CASIQQGGYNEQFF	TGTGCCAGCATTCAGCAGGGGGGATACAATGAGCAGTTCTTC
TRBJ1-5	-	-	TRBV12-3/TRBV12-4	CATTDQKDQPQHF	TGTGCCACCACGGACCAGAAAGACCAGCCCCAGCATTTT
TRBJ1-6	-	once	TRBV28	CASSLGGPSSYNSPLHF	TGTGCCAGCAGTTTGGGGGGGCCGAGCTCCTATAATTCACCCCTCCACTTT
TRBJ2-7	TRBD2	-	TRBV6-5	CASSYSGREWQYF	TGTGCCAGCAGTTACTCGGGGCGGGAGTGGCAGTACTTC
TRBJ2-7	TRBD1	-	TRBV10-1	CASSESRDRYYEQYF	TGCGCCAGCAGTGAGTCCCGGGACAGGTACTACGAGCAGTACTTC
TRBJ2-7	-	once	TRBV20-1	CSAPKMREQYF	TGCAGTGCTCCTAAGATGCGCGAGCAGTACTTC
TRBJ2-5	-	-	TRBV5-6	CASSTTSLVSQETQYF	TGTGCCAGCAGCACAACCAGCCTAGTTTCGCAAGAGACCCAGTACTTC
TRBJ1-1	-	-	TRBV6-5	CASSPGHSTEAFF	TGTGCCAGCAGTCCCGGCCACTCCACTGAAGCTTTCTTT
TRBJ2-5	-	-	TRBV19	CASSKGPAAKTQYF	TGTGCCAGTAGTAAGGGTCCGGCGGCGAAGACCCAGTACTTC